Listed here is a single TCR beta chain. Its antigen remains unknown. This record belongs to a study of T-cell memory formation after mild COVID-19. Whole-study findings and limits: The pre-infection memory compartment contained some responding clones, suggesting cross-reactive memory joined.

A single record per CDR3 protein comes from TCRdb applying MiXCR to the 5' RACE reads. The sample holds 45,000 to 65,000 distinct CDR3 sequences; roughly 9% are singletons and the top ten take approximately 12%. The CDR3 contains 14 residues. The trim removed 1 base at V and 6 bases at J, leaving 2 bases unmatched. The germline V gene encodes CDR1 SGHNT and CDR2 YENEEA. Sequenced input: PBMCs or a T cell subset sorted from them (not recorded which). The receptor comes from an adult woman who had mild COVID-19 (a few samples of this study predate the infection). Cell type and time point are not known. The chain employs TRBV11-3 and TRBJ2-2; 7 bases line up with TRBD2. CDR3 DNA: TGTGCCAGCAGCTTAGGCGGGAGCCCCGGGGAGCTGTTTTTT. Translation: CASSLGGSPGELFF.